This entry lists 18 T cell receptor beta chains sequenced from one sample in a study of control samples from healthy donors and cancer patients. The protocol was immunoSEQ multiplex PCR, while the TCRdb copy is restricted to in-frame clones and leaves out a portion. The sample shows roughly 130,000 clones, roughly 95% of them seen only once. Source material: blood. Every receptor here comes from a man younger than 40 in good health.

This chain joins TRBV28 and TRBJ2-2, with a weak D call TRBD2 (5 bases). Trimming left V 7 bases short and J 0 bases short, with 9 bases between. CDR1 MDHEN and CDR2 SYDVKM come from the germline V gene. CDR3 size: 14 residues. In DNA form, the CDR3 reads TGTGCCAGCACACTAGGGACGAACACCGGGGAGCTGTTTTTT. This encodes CASTLGTNTGELFF.

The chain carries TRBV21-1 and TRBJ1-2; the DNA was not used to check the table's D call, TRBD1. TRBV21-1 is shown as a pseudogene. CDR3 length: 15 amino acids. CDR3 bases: TGTGCCAGCAGCAGGACAGGGGACGGCGGCTATGGCTACACCTTC. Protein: CASSRTGDGGYGYTF.

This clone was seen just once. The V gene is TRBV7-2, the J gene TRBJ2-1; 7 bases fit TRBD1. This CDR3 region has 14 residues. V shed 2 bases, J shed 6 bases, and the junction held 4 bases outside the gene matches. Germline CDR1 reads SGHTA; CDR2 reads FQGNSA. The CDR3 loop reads CASSLRQGINEQFF. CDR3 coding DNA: TGTGCCAGCAGCTTAAGACAGGGTATCAATGAGCAGTTCTTC.

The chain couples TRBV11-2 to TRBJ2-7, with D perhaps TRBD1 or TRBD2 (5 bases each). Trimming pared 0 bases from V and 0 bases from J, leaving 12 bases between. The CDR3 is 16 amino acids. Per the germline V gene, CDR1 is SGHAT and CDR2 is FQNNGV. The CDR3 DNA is TGTGCCAGCAGCTTAGATCGGGGCGGAAGCTCCTACGAGCAGTACTTC. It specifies CASSLDRGGSSYEQYF. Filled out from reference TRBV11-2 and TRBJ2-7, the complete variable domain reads EAGVAQSPRYKIIEKRQSVAFWCNPISGHATLYWYQQILGQGPKLLIQFQNNGVVDDSQLPKDRFSAERLKGVDSTLKIQPAKLEDSAVYLCASSLDRGGSSYEQYFGPGTRLTVT.

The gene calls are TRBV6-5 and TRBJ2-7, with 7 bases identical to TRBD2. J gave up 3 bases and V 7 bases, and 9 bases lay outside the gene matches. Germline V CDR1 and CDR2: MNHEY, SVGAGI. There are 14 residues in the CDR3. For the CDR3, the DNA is TGTGCCAGCAATCTCGGGGGGAGCAGCTACGAGCAGTACTTC. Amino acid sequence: CASNLGGSSYEQYF.

The CDR3 bases are TGTGCCAGCAGCCTCAATGACAGGCGGCTTAACACTGAAGCTTTCTTT. This gives the protein CASSLNDRRLNTEAFF. This chain uses TRBV5-6 with TRBJ1-1; D might be TRBD1 (6 bases). Trimming took off 4 bases at V and 2 bases at J, with 18 bases between the two ends. The CDR3 length is 16 residues. Germline CDR1 SGHDT, CDR2 YYEEEE.

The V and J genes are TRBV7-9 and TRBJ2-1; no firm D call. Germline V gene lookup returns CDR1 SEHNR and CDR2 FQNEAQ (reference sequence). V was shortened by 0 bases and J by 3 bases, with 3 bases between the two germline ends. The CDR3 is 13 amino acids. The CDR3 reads CASSLAHYNEQFF. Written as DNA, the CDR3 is TGTGCCAGCAGCTTAGCCCACTACAATGAGCAGTTCTTC.

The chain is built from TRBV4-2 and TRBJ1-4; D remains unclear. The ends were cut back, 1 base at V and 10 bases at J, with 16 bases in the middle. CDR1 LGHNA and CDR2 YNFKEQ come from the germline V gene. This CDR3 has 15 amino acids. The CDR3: CASSQADVEGGKLFF. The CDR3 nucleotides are TGTGCCAGCAGCCAAGCGGACGTCGAAGGTGGAAAACTGTTTTTT.

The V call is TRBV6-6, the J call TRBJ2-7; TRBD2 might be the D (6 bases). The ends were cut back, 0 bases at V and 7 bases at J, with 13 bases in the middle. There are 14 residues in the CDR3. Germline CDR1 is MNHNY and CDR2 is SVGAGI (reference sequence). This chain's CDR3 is CASSYSATRREQYF. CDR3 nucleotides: TGTGCCAGCAGTTACTCGGCGACTAGAAGAGAGCAGTACTTC.

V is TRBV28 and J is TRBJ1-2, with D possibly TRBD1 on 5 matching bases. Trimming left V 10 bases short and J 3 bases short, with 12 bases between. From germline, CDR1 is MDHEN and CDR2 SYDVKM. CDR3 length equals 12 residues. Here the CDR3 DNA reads TGTGCCACCACGGACAAGCACTATGGCTACACCTTC. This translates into CATTDKHYGYTF.

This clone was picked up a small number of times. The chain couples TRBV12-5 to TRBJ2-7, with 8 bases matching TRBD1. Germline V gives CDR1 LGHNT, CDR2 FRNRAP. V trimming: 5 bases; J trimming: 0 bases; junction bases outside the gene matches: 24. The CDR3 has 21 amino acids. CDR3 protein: CASGTSRRGLITTNSSYEQYF. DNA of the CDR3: TGTGCTAGTGGTACTTCCCGCAGGGGGCTCATTACAACTAATAGCTCCTACGAGCAGTACTTC.

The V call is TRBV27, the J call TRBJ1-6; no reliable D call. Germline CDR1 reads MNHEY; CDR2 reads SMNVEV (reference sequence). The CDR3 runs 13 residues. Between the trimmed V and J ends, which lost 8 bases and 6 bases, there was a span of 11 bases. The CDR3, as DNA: TGTGCCAGCGCTGGGATTCCTAATTCACCCCTCCACTTT. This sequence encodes CASAGIPNSPLHF.

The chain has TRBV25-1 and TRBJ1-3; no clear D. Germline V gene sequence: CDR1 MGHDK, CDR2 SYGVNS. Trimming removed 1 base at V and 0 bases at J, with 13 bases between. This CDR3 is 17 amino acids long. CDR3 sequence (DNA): TGTGCCAGCAGTGAATTTGCAGGCGTATCCTCTGGAAACACCATATATTTT. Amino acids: CASSEFAGVSSGNTIYF.

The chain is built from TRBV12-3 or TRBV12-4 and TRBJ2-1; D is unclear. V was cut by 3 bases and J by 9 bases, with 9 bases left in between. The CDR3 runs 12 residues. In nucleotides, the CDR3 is TGTGCCAGCAGTTTTAGTCTTAGTGAGCAGTTCTTC. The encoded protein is CASSFSLSEQFF.

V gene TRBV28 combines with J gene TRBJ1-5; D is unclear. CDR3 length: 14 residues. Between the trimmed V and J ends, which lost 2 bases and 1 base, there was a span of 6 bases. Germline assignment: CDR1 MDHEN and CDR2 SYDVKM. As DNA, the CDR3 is TGTGCCAGCAGTTTAGGGCAGAGCAATCAGCCCCAGCATTTT. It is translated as CASSLGQSNQPQHF.

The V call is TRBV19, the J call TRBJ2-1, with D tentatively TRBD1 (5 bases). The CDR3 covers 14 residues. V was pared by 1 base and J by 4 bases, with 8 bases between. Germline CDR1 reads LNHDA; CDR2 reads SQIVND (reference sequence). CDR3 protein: CASSIGGKYNEQFF. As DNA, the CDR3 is TGTGCCAGTAGTATAGGGGGCAAGTACAATGAGCAGTTCTTC.

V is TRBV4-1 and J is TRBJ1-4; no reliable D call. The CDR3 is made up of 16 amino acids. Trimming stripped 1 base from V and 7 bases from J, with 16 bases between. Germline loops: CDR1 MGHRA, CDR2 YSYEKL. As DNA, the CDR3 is TGCGCCAGCAGCCAAGCCAGTAGTGGGTGGGGTGAAAAACTGTTTTTT. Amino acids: CASSQASSGWGEKLFF.

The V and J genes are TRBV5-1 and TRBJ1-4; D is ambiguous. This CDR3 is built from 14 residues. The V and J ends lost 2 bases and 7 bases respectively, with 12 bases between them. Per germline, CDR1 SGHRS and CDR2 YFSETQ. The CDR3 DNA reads TGCGCCAGCAGCTTTGGGCATTTAGGTGAAAAACTGTTTTTT. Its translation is CASSFGHLGEKLFF.